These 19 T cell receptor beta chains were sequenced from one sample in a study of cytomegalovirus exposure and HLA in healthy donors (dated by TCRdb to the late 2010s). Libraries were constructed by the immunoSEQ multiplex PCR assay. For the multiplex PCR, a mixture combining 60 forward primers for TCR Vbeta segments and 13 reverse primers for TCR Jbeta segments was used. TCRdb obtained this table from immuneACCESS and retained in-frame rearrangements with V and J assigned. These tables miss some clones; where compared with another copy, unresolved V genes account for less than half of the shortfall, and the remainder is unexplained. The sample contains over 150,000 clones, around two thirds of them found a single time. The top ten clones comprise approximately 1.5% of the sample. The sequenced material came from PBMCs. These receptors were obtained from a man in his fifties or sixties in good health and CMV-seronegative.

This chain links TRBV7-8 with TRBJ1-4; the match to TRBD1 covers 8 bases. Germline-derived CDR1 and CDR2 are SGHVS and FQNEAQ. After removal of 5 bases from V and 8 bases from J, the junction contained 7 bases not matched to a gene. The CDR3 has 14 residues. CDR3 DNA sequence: TGTGCCAGCAGCGGCCAGGGGGCATGGGAAAAACTGTTTTTT. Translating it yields CASSGQGAWEKLFF.

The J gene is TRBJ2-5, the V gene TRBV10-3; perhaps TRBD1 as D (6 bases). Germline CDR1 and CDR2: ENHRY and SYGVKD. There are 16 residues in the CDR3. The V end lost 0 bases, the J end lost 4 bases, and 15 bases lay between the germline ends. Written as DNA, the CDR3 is TGTGCCATCAGTGAGTCGACAGGACATAAGGTAGAGACCCAGTACTTC. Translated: CAISESTGHKVETQYF.

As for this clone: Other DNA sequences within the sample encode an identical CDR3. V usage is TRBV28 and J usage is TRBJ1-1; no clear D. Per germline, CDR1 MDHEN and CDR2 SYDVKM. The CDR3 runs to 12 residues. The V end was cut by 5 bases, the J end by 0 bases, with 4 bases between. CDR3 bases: TGTGCCAGCAGTCTAATGAACACTGAAGCTTTCTTT. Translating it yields CASSLMNTEAFF.

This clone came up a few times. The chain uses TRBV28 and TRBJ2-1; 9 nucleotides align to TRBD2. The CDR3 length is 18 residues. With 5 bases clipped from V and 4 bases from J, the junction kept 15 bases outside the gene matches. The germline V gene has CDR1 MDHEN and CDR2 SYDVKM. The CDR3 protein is CASSPLKALLAGYNEQFF. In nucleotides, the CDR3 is TGTGCCAGCAGTCCTTTAAAGGCCCTCCTAGCGGGATACAATGAGCAGTTCTTC.

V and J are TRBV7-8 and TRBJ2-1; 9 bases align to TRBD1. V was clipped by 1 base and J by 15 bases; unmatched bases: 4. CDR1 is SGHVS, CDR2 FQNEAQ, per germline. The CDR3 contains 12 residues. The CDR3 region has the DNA TGTGCCAGCAGCTTAGGGGGACAGGGACGGTTCTTC. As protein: CASSLGGQGRFF.

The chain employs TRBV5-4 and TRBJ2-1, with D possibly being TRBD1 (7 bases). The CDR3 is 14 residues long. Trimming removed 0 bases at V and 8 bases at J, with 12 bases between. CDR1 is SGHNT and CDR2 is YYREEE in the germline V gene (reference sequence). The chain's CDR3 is CASSLAGRGDEQFF. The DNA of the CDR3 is TGTGCCAGCAGCTTGGCCGGCAGGGGGGATGAGCAGTTCTTC.

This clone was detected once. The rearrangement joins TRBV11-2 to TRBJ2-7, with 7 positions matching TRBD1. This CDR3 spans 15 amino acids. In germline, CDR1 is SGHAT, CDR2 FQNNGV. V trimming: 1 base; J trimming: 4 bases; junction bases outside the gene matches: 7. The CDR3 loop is CASSLVPDRVYEQYF. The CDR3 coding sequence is TGTGCCAGCAGCTTAGTCCCTGACAGGGTGTACGAGCAGTACTTC. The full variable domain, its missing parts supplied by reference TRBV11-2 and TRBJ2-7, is EAGVAQSPRYKIIEKRQSVAFWCNPISGHATLYWYQQILGQGPKLLIQFQNNGVVDDSQLPKDRFSAERLKGVDSTLKIQPAKLEDSAVYLCASSLVPDRVYEQYFGPGTRLTVT.

CDR3 residues: CASSPWGQGGDTQYF. In nucleotides, the CDR3 is TGTGCCAGCAGCCCTTGGGGACAGGGAGGGGATACGCAGTATTTT. The chain uses TRBV27 and TRBJ2-3, with 9 bases identical to TRBD1. The CDR3 totals 15 residues. CDR1 and CDR2 from the germline V gene are MNHEY and SMNVEV (reference sequence). The V segment lost 6 bases and the J segment 6 bases; nucleotides outside the gene matches: 10.

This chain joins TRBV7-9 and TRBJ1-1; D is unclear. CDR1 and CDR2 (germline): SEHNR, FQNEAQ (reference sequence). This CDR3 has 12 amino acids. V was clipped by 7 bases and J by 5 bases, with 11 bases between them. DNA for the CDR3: TGTGCCAGCACTTCAGGTGGGACTGAAGCTTTCTTT. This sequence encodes CASTSGGTEAFF.

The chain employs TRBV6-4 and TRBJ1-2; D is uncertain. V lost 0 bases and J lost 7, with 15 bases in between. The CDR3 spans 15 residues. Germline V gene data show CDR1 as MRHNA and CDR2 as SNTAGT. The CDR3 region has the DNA TGTGCCAGCAGTGACTCTGCGAGCGGTAGGGTTGGCTACACCTTC. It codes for CASSDSASGRVGYTF.

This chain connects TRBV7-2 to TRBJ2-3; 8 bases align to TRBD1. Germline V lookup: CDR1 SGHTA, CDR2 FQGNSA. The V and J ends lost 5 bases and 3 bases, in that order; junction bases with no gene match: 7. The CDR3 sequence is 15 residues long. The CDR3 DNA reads TGTGCCAGCAGCCAGAGGACAGGGAGGACAGATACGCAGTATTTT. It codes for CASSQRTGRTDTQYF.

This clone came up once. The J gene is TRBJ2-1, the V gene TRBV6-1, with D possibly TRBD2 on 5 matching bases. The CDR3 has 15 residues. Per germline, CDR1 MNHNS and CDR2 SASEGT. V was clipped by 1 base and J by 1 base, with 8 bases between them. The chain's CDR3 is CASSEDTGSYNEQFF. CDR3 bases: TGTGCCAGCAGTGAAGACACGGGATCCTACAATGAGCAGTTCTTC.

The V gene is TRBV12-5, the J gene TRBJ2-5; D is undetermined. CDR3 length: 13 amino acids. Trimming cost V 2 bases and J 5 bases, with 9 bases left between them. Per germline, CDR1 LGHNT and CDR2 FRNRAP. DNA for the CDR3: TGTGCTAGTGGTTTGAGCCCGAGGGAGACCCAGTACTTC. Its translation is CASGLSPRETQYF.

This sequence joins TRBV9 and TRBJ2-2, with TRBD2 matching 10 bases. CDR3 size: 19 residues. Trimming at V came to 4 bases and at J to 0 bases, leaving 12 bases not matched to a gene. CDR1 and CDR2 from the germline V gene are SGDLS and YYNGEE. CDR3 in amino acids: CASSISSSAGGTNTGELFF. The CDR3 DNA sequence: TGTGCCAGCAGCATCTCCTCCTCAGCGGGGGGGACGAACACCGGGGAGCTGTTTTTT.

CDR3 sequence (DNA): TGTGCCAGTAGTAAAGGGGGCTTATCGGAGACCCAGTACTTC. This codes for CASSKGGLSETQYF. The chain links TRBV19 to TRBJ2-5, with 7 bases identical to TRBD1. Per the germline V gene, CDR1 is LNHDA and CDR2 is SQIVND (reference sequence). The CDR3 has 14 amino acids. Germline trimming cut 4 bases from V and 5 bases from J; bases unmatched to any gene: 7.

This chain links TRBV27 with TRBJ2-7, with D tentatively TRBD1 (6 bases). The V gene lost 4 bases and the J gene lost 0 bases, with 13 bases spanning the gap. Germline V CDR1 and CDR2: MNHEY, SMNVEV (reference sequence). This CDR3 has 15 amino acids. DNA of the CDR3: TGTGCCAGCAGTTCTCCGGGACATCTCTCCTACGAGCAGTACTTC. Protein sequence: CASSSPGHLSYEQYF.

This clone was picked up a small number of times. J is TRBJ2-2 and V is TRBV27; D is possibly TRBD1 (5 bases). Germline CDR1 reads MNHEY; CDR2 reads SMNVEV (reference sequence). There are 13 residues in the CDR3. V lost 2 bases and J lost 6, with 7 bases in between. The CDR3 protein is CASSLRGSGELFF. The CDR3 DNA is TGTGCCAGCAGTTTAAGGGGATCCGGGGAGCTGTTTTTT.

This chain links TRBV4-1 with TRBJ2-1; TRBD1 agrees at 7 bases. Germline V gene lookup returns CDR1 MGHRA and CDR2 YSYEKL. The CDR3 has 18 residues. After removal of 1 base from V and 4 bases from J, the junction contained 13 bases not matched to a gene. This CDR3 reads CASSQGSADRASYNEQFF. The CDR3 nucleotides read TGCGCCAGCAGCCAAGGATCCGCTGACAGGGCCTCTTACAATGAGCAGTTCTTC.

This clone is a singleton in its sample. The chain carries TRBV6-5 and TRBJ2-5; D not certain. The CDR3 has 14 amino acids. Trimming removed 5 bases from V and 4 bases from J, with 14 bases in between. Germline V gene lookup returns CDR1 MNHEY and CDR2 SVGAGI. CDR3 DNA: TGTGCCAGCAGTGGAGAAACTCCGGGAGAGACCCAGTACTTC. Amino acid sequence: CASSGETPGETQYF.